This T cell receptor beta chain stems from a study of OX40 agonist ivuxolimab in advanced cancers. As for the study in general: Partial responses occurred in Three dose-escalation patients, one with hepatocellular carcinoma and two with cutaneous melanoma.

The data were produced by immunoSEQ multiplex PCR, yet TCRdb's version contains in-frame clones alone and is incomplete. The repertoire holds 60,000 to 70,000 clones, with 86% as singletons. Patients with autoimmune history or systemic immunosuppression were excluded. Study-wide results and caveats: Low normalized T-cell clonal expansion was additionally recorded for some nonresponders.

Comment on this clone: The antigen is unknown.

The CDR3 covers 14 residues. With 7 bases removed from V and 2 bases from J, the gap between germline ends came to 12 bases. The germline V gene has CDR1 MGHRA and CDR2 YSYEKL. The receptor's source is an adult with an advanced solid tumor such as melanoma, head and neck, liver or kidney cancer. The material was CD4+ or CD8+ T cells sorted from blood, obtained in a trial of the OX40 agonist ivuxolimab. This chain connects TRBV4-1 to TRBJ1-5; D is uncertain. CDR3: CASTPVWGNQPQHF. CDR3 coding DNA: TGCGCCAGCACCCCTGTGTGGGGCAATCAGCCCCAGCATTTT.